This T cell receptor beta chain was found in a study of blood T cell repertoires in COVID-19. At the level of the study: The study drew acute and convalescent COVID-19 samples from the United States, Italy and Spain. PBMCs, B-cell-depleted T cells, or T cells provided the cDNA or gDNA that made up the material.

CDR1 is SGHAT, CDR2 FQNNGV, per germline. V lost 5 bases and J 7 bases, leaving 27 bases between the germline ends. The CDR3 totals 18 residues. Per the original methods: Researchers report that nucleated cell counts were estimated from reference gene primer amplification. Libraries were prepared by immunoSEQ multiplex PCR; TCRdb keeps only in-frame clonotypes and omits some of them. Clone size and the V and J calls come from that table; the DNA yielded D and trimming. The top ten clones hold 4.2% of a sample with roughly 99,000 clones, more than 70% of them seen once. The origin of this receptor is a human donor in a cohort sampled during active COVID-19. The chain uses TRBV11-2 and TRBJ2-1; tentative D call: TRBD2 (6 bases). Sequencing used peripheral blood. In DNA form, the CDR3 reads TGTGCCAGCAGCCCCCCAAGGGATCGGGGTTGGGAGGCAAATGAGCAGTTCTTC. Translation: CASSPPRDRGWEANEQFF.